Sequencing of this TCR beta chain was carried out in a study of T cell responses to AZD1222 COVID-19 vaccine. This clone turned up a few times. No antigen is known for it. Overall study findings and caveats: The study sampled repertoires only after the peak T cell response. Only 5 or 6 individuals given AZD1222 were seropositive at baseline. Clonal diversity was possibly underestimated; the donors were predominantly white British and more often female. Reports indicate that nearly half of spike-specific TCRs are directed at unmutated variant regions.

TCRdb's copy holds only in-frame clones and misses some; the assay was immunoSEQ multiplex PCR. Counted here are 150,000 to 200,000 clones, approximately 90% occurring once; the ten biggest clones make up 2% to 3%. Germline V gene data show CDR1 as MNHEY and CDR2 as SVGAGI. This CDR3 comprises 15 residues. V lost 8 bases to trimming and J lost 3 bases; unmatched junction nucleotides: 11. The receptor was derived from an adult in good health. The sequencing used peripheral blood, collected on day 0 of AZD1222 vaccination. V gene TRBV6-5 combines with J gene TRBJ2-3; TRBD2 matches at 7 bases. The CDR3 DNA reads TGTGCCAGCCAATTCAACCCGGGAGGAACAGATACGCAGTATTTT. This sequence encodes CASQFNPGGTDTQYF.